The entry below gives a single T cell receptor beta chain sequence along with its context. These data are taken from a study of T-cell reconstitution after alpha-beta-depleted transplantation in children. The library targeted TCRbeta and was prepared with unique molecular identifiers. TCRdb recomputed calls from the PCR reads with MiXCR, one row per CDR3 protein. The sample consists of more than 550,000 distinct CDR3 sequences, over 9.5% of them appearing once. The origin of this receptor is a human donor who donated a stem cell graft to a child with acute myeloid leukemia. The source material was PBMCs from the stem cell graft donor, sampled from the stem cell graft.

CDR3 in DNA: TGTGCCAGCAGTCTCCCGACAGGGTATTACTATGGCTACACCTTC. Amino acids: CASSLPTGYYYGYTF. This chain links TRBV12-3 or TRBV12-4 with TRBJ1-2, with TRBD1 matching over 7 bases. V shed 5 bases, J shed 3 bases, and the junction held 9 bases outside the gene matches. This CDR3 is built from 15 residues.